Following are 18 T cell receptor beta chains from one sample sequenced in a study of blood T cell repertoires in COVID-19. Repertoires were generated with immunoSEQ multiplex PCR, while TCRdb's copy carries only in-frame clones and drops some. The sample lists fewer than 200,000 clones; roughly 82% were seen once. Specimen: peripheral blood. Every receptor here comes from a woman aged 40 to 50 with COVID-19, enrolled during active disease.

The gene calls are TRBV4-1 and TRBJ1-2, with TRBD1 as a possible D gene (6 bases). Trimming stripped 0 bases from V and 3 bases from J, with 8 bases between. The germline gives CDR1 MGHRA, CDR2 YSYEKL. This CDR3 contains 14 residues. In DNA, the CDR3 is TGCGCCAGCAGCCAAGATCCAGGGGACTATGGCTACACCTTC. Translation: CASSQDPGDYGYTF.

This chain links TRBV19 with TRBJ2-1, with a tentative D call TRBD1 (6 bases). The CDR3 runs 14 residues. Germline CDR1 is LNHDA and CDR2 is SQIVND (reference sequence). Trimming took off 2 bases at V and 7 bases at J, with 12 bases between the two ends. The CDR3, as DNA: TGTGCCAGTAGTATACCAGGGGTCTGGAATGAGCAGTTCTTC. Protein product: CASSIPGVWNEQFF.

The V gene is TRBV29-1, the J gene TRBJ1-1; D is unresolved. CDR3 length: 10 residues. CDR1 is SQVTM and CDR2 is ANQGSEA in the germline V gene. The V end was cut by 7 bases, the J end by 3 bases, with 6 bases between. As DNA, the CDR3 is TGCAGCGCCCGGGACACTGAAGCTTTCTTT. Translating it yields CSARDTEAFF. Filled out from reference TRBV29-1 and TRBJ1-1, the complete variable domain reads SAVISQKPSRDICQRGTSLTIQCQVDSQVTMMFWYRQQPGQSLTLIATANQGSEATYESGFVIDKFPISRPNLTFSTLTVSNMSPEDSSIYLCSARDTEAFFGQGTRLTVV.

The CDR3 coding sequence is TGTGCCAGCAGTGAAGGGCTAGCGGGAATCAAGGGGGAGCTGTTTTTT. Translated, it gives CASSEGLAGIKGELFF. V and J are TRBV6-1 and TRBJ2-2; 9 nucleotides line up with TRBD2. The CDR3 consists of 16 residues. Germline trimming cut 1 base from V and 8 bases from J; bases unmatched to any gene: 8. In germline, CDR1 is MNHNS, CDR2 SASEGT.

In the case of this clone: The same CDR3 is also encoded by other DNA sequences in this sample. This sequence joins TRBV2 and TRBJ1-5; D may be TRBD1 (6 bases). This CDR3 has 14 amino acids. Germline V CDR1 and CDR2: SNHLY, FYNNEI. Trimming took 6 bases from V and 1 from J, leaving 10 bases between them. In DNA, the CDR3 is TGTGCCAGCAGCAGGGGTGGAAGCAATCAGCCCCAGCATTTT. Amino acids: CASSRGGSNQPQHF.

The chain is built from TRBV27 and TRBJ2-7; 8 bases are a match to TRBD1. There are 14 residues in the CDR3. Losses at the gene ends were 7 bases for V and 2 bases for J; bases not matched to a gene: 7. In germline, CDR1 is MNHEY, CDR2 SMNVEV (reference sequence). The CDR3 sequence is CASKWTGQTYEQYV. The CDR3 DNA follows: TGTGCCAGCAAATGGACAGGGCAAACCTACGAGCAGTACGTC.

The CDR3 DNA reads TGTGCCAGCAGCGTACCCGGGTTACAGGCAGATACGCAGTATTTT. Encoded protein: CASSVPGLQADTQYF. This sequence joins TRBV5-4 and TRBJ2-3; D is perhaps TRBD1 (5 bases). Trimming cost V 4 bases and J 4 bases, with 16 bases left between them. This CDR3 has 15 amino acids. Germline V gene data show CDR1 as SGHNT and CDR2 as YYREEE (reference sequence).

J is TRBJ2-1 and V is TRBV7-2; 11 nucleotides agree with TRBD2. The CDR3 contains 14 residues. Germline assignment: CDR1 SGHTA and CDR2 FQGNSA. V lost 5 bases, J lost 8 bases, and 5 bases stayed unmatched. CDR3 DNA sequence: TGTGCCAGCAGCAGGTGGACTAGCGGGCATGAGCAGTTCTTC. The encoded protein is CASSRWTSGHEQFF.

The chain recombines TRBV5-8 with TRBJ2-5, with 10 nucleotides matching TRBD2. CDR1 SGHTS and CDR2 YDEGEE come from the germline V gene. The junction had 10 bases not matched to a gene; V was cut back by 6 bases and J by 5 bases. The CDR3 is made up of 15 amino acids. In DNA form, the CDR3 reads TGTGCCAGCAACCAAGCGGGAGGGGGCTGGGAGACCCAGTACTTC. This encodes CASNQAGGGWETQYF.

This rearrangement joins TRBV27 to TRBJ2-2; D gene unclear. Germline V lookup: CDR1 MNHEY, CDR2 SMNVEV (reference sequence). V dropped 5 bases and J dropped 1 base, with 5 bases sitting between them. The CDR3 runs to 13 residues. The CDR3 bases are TGTGCCAGCAGTATCTTGAACACCGGGGAGCTGTTTTTT. This codes for CASSILNTGELFF.

The chain uses TRBV5-1 and TRBJ2-6; 11 bases map to TRBD1. This CDR3 region has 18 residues. J gave up 0 bases and V 1 base, and 3 bases lay outside the gene matches. Germline V gives CDR1 SGHRS, CDR2 YFSETQ. This CDR3 is CASSLFGQGASGANVLTF. The CDR3 DNA follows: TGCGCCAGCAGCTTGTTTGGACAGGGGGCCTCTGGGGCCAACGTCCTGACTTTC.

The chain uses TRBV30 and TRBJ1-2, with a weak D call TRBD1 (5 bases). Germline assignment: CDR1 GTSNPN and CDR2 SVGIG (reference sequence). Trimming pared 3 bases from V and 4 bases from J, leaving 21 bases between. The CDR3 has 16 amino acids. The CDR3 DNA reads TGTGCCTGGAGACCCAGGGTGAGCAGAGTGGTCTATGGCTACACCTTC. This sequence encodes CAWRPRVSRVVYGYTF.

The V and J genes are TRBV5-4 and TRBJ2-5; unclear D gene. Germline-derived CDR1 and CDR2 are SGHNT and YYREEE (reference sequence). With 9 bases removed from V and 5 bases from J, the gap between germline ends came to 8 bases. This CDR3 has 10 amino acids. The CDR3, as DNA: TGTGCCATCGGAGACGAGACCCAGTACTTC. Its translation is CAIGDETQYF.

The rearrangement links TRBV27 to TRBJ2-1, with D uncertain. The CDR3 length is 12 residues. Germline CDR1 is MNHEY and CDR2 is SMNVEV (reference sequence). Trimming pared 5 bases from V and 8 bases from J, leaving 10 bases between. The CDR3 spells CASSSGSYEQFF. The CDR3, as DNA: TGTGCCAGCAGTAGTGGTAGTTATGAGCAGTTCTTC.

As regards this clone: An end of the junction does not agree with germline; a read error may underlie this. The rearrangement uses TRBV3-1 (or the pseudogene TRBV3-2) and TRBJ1-1; D might be TRBD1 (5 bases). CDR3 size: 16 residues. CDR1 and CDR2 from the germline V gene are LGHDT and YNNKEL (reference sequence). In DNA, the CDR3 is TGTGCCAGCAGCAAAGATATGGGGGGGTTGAACACTGAAGCTTTCTTT. Translating gives CASSKDMGGLNTEAFF.

The V call is TRBV20-1, the J call TRBJ2-5; D unresolved. The germline V gene encodes CDR1 DFQATT and CDR2 SNEGSKA (reference sequence). Trimming shortened V by 5 bases and J by 5 bases, and 9 bases separated the two germline ends. This CDR3 comprises 11 residues. CDR3 sequence reads: CSAYGLETQYF. The CDR3 bases are TGCAGTGCTTACGGGTTGGAGACCCAGTACTTC.

The chain has TRBV13 and TRBJ2-1; 10 bases are a match to TRBD2. V was clipped by 5 bases and J by 4 bases; unmatched bases: 11. The germline V gene has CDR1 PRHDT and CDR2 FYEKMQ (reference sequence). The CDR3 loop spans 17 amino acids. CDR3 bases: TGTGCCAGCAGCAATAGGGTCTCGGGACTAGCGTACAATGAGCAGTTCTTC. Protein: CASSNRVSGLAYNEQFF. Full variable domain (missing parts from reference TRBV13 and TRBJ2-1): AAGVIQSPRHLIKEKRETATLKCYPIPRHDTVYWYQQGPGQDPQFLISFYEKMQSDKGSIPDRFSAQQFSDYHSELNMSSLELGDSALYFCASSNRVSGLAYNEQFFGPGTRLTVL.

This clone was recorded a few times. V is TRBV10-3 and J is TRBJ1-5; 8 bases align to TRBD1. V lost 8 bases and J lost 4; bases outside the gene matches: 10. The CDR3 spans 15 residues. Germline CDR1 and CDR2: ENHRY and SYGVKD. This CDR3 reads CAIGGSTGANQPQHF. The CDR3 bases are TGTGCCATCGGGGGGTCGACAGGGGCAAATCAGCCCCAGCATTTT.